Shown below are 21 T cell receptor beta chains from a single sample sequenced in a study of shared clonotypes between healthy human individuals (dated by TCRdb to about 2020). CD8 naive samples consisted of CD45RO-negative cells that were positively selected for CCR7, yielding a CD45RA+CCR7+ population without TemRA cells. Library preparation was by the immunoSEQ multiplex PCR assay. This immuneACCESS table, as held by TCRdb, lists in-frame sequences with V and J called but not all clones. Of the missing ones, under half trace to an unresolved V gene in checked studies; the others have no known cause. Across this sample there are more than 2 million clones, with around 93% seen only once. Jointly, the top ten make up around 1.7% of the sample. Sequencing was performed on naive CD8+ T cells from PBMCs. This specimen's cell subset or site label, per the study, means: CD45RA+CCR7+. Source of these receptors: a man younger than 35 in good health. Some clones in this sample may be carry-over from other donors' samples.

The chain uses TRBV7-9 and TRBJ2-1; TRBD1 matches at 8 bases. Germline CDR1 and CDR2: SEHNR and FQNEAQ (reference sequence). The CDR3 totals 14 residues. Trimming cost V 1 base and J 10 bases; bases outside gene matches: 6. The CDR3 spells CASSLVTDRAEQFF. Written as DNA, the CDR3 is TGTGCCAGCAGCTTAGTCACGGACAGGGCCGAGCAGTTCTTC.

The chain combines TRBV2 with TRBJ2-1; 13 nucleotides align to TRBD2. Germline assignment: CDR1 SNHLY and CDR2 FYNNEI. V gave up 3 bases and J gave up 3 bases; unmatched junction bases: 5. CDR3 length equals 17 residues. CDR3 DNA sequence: TGTGCCAGCAGTGATATGGGGACTAGCGGGATCTACAATGAGCAGTTCTTC. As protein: CASSDMGTSGIYNEQFF.

This CDR3 reads CASGQSDGGVSPGQGQSNYGYTF. CDR3 coding DNA: TGTGCCAGCGGCCAAAGTGACGGGGGTGTTTCGCCGGGACAGGGGCAATCTAACTATGGCTACACCTTC. This chain uses TRBV28 with TRBJ1-2; 10 bases agree with TRBD1. This CDR3 region has 23 residues. Germline CDR1 is MDHEN and CDR2 is SYDVKM. Trimming at V came to 8 bases and at J to 0 bases, leaving 30 bases not matched to a gene.

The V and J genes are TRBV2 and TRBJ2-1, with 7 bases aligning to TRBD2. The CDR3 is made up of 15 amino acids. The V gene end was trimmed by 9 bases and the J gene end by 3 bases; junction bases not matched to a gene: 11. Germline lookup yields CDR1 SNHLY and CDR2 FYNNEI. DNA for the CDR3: TGTGCCAGTAGCGAGCGGGACCGGCACTACAATGAGCAGTTCTTC. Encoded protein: CASSERDRHYNEQFF.

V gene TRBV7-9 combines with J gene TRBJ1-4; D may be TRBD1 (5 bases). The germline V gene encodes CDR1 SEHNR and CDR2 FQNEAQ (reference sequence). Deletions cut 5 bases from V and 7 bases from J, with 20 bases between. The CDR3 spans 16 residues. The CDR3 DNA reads TGTGCCAGCAGCCCACCCTTGGGGGGGATTTTTGAAAAACTGTTTTTT. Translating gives CASSPPLGGIFEKLFF.

CDR3 in amino acids: CASSQETGTQETQYF. CDR3 coding DNA: TGCGCCAGCAGCCAAGAAACAGGAACTCAAGAGACCCAGTACTTC. J is TRBJ2-5 and V is TRBV4-1; possible D gene TRBD1, 5 bases. Trimming cost V 0 bases and J 2 bases, with 10 bases left between them. The length of the CDR3 is 15 residues. CDR1 is MGHRA and CDR2 is YSYEKL in the germline V gene.

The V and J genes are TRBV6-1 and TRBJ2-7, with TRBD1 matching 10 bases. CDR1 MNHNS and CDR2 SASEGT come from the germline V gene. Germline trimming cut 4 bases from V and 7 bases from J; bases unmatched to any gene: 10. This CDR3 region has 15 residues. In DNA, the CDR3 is TGTGCCAGCAGTGCAGGGACAGGGGCCTCTGGTGAGCAGTACTTC. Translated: CASSAGTGASGEQYF.

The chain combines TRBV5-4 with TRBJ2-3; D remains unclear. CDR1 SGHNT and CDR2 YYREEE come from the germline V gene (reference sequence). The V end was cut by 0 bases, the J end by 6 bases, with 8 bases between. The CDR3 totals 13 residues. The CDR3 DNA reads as TGTGCCAGCAGCTTGGTCCCTGGGGATACGCAGTATTTT. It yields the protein CASSLVPGDTQYF.

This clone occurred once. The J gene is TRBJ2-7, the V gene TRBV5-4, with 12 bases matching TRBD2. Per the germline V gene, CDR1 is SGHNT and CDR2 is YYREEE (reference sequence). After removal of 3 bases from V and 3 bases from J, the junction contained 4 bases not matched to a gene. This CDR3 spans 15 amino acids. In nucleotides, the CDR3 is TGTGCCAGCAGCTGGGGACTAGCGGGCCGCTACGAGCAGTACTTC. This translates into CASSWGLAGRYEQYF.

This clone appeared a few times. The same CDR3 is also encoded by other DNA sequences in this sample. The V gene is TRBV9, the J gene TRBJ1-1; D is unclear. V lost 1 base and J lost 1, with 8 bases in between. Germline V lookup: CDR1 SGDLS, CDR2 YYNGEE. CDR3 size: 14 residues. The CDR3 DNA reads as TGTGCCAGCAGCGTAAGGGATGCGAACACTGAAGCTTTCTTT. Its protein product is CASSVRDANTEAFF.

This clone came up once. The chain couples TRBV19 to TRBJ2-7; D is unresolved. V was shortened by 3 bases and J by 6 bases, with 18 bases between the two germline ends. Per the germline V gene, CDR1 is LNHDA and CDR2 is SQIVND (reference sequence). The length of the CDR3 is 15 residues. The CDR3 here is CASSISLGLVAEQYF. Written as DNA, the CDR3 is TGTGCCAGTAGTATTAGTCTCGGCTTAGTCGCCGAGCAGTACTTC.

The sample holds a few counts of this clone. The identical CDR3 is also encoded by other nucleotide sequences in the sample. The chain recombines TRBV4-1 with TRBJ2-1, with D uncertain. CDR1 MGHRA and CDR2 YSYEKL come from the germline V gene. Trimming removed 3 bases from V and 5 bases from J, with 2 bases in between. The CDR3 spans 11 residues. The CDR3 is CASSQNNEQFF. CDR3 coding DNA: TGCGCCAGCAGCCAGAACAATGAGCAGTTCTTC.

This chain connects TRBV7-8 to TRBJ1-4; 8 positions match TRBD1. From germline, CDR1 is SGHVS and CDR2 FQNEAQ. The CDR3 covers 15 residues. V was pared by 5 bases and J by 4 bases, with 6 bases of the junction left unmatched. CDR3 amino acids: CASSTGGAYNEKLFF. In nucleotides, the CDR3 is TGTGCCAGCAGCACAGGGGGTGCCTATAATGAAAAACTGTTTTTT.

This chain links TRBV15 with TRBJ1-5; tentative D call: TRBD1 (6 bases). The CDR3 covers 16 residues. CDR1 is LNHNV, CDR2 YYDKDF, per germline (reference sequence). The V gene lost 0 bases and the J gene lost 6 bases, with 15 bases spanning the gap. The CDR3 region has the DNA TGTGCCACCAGCAGAGACTCGGGCAGGGGCCTTCAGCCCCAGCATTTT. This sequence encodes CATSRDSGRGLQPQHF.

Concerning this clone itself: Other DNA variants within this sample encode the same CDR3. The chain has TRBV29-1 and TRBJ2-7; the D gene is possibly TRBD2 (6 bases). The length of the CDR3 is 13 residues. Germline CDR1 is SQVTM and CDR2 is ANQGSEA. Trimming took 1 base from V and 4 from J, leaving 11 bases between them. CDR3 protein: CSVEGGVPYEQYF. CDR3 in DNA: TGCAGCGTTGAAGGCGGGGTTCCTTACGAGCAGTACTTC.

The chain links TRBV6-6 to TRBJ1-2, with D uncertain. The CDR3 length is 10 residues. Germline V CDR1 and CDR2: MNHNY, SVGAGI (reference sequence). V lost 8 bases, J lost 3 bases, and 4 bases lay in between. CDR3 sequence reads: CASLDYGYTF. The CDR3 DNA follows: TGTGCCAGCCTGGACTATGGCTACACCTTC.

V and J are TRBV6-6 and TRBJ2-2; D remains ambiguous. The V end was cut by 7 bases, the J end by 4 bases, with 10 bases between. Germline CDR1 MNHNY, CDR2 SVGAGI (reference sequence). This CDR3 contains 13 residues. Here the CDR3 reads CASTFQFTGELFF. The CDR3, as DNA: TGTGCCAGCACCTTCCAGTTCACCGGGGAGCTGTTTTTT.

Here the CDR3 reads CASSIPAWDTEAFF. The CDR3 bases are TGTGCCAGTAGTATCCCAGCATGGGACACTGAAGCTTTCTTT. V is TRBV19 and J is TRBJ1-1, with D hard to call. The CDR3 has 14 residues. Trimming stripped 3 bases from V and 3 bases from J, with 11 bases between. CDR1 and CDR2 from the germline V gene are LNHDA and SQIVND (reference sequence).

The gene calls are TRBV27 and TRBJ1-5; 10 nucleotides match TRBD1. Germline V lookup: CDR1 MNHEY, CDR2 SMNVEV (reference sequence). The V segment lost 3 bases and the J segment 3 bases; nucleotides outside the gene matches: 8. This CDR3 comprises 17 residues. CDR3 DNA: TGTGCCAGCAGTTTCGGGCCGGGACAGGGGATCAATCAGCCCCAGCATTTT. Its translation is CASSFGPGQGINQPQHF.

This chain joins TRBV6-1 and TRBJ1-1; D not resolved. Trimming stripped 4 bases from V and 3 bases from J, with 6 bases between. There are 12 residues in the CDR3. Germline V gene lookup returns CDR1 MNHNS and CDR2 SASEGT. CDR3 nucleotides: TGTGCCAGCAGTGGGCTGGACACTGAAGCTTTCTTT. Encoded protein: CASSGLDTEAFF.

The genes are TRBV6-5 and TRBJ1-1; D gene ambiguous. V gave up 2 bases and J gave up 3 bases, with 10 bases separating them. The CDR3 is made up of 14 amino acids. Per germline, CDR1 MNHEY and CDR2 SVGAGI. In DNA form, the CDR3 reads TGTGCCAGCAGTTACATCGACGGGTACACTGAAGCTTTCTTT. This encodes CASSYIDGYTEAFF.